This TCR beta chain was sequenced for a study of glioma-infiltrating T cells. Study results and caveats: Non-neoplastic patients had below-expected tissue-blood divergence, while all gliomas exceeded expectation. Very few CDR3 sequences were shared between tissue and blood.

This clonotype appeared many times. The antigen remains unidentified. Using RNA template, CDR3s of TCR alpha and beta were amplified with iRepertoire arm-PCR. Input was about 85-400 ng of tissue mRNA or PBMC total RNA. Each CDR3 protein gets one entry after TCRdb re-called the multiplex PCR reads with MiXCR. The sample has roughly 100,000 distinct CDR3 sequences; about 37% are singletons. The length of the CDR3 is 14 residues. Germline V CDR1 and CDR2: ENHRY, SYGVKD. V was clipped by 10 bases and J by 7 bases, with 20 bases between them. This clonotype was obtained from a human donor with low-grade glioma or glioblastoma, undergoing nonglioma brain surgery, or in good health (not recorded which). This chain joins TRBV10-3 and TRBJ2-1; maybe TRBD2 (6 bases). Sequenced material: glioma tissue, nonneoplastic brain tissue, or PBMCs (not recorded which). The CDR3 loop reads CATGTPGLKNEQFF. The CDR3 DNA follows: TGTGCCACCGGAACACCGGGACTCAAAAATGAGCAGTTCTTC.